One sample yielded the 26 T cell receptor beta chains listed below, sequenced in a study of T cells in localized non-small cell lung cancer. Libraries were prepared by immunoSEQ multiplex PCR; TCRdb keeps only in-frame clonotypes and omits some of them. This table has 100,000 to 150,000 clones, around 92% appearing once. Here the sequenced sample was peripheral blood, taken before any cancer treatment. The receptors were gathered from a female donor aged 60 or older with stage I lung adenocarcinoma.

The J gene is TRBJ1-2, the V gene TRBV6-1, with 8 bases that match TRBD1. The CDR3 runs to 15 residues. The junction had 9 bases not matched to a gene; V was cut back by 6 bases and J by 3 bases. Germline V gives CDR1 MNHNS, CDR2 SASEGT. The CDR3: CASSPHRGGDYGYTF. Here the CDR3 DNA reads TGTGCCAGCAGCCCACACAGGGGGGGAGACTATGGCTACACCTTC.

The chain is built from TRBV27 and TRBJ2-7, with 7 bases matching TRBD2. Per the germline V gene, CDR1 is MNHEY and CDR2 is SMNVEV (reference sequence). J lost 5 bases, V lost 6 bases, and 10 bases had no gene match. CDR3 length: 14 amino acids. In nucleotides, the CDR3 is TGTGCCAGCAGCCCCCAAGAGGGGAGGGACGAGCAGTACTTC. This sequence encodes CASSPQEGRDEQYF.

This clone came up once. The rearrangement links TRBV19 to TRBJ1-4, with no clear D. This CDR3 has 13 residues. CDR1 and CDR2 (germline): LNHDA, SQIVND (reference sequence). The V end lost 1 base, the J end lost 6 bases, and 6 bases lay between the germline ends. The CDR3 nucleotides are TGTGCCAGTAGTATAGGGGCGGATGAAAAACTGTTTTTT. This translates into CASSIGADEKLFF.

This chain connects TRBV5-1 to TRBJ2-7, with 9 bases fitting TRBD2. Germline CDR1 is SGHRS and CDR2 is YFSETQ. There are 14 residues in the CDR3. Trimming at V came to 2 bases and at J to 7 bases, leaving 7 bases not matched to a gene. This CDR3 is CASSFLAGEGEQYF. For the CDR3, the DNA is TGCGCCAGCAGCTTTTTAGCGGGAGAGGGGGAGCAGTACTTC.

The chain recombines TRBV19 with TRBJ2-1; a weak D match, TRBD1 (6 bases). Germline V gene data show CDR1 as LNHDA and CDR2 as SQIVND (reference sequence). The CDR3 is 15 residues long. V gave up 5 bases and J gave up 7 bases, with 18 bases separating them. CDR3 coding DNA: TGTGCCAGTAGTCTACTCCAGGGGATTAAGAATGAGCAGTTCTTC. This encodes CASSLLQGIKNEQFF.

In its sample, this clone was seen once. The chain has TRBV2 and TRBJ2-1, with TRBD2 as a possible D gene (6 bases). This CDR3 contains 14 residues. Trimming shortened V by 7 bases and J by 6 bases, and 16 bases separated the two germline ends. The V gene's germline CDR1 is SNHLY and CDR2 FYNNEI. Here the CDR3 DNA reads TGTGCCAGCAATCTGCGGGAACGCGGCAATGAGCAGTTCTTC. Translated, it gives CASNLRERGNEQFF.

This chain joins TRBV11-2 and TRBJ1-1; D not resolved. The CDR3 sequence is 11 residues long. V gave up 6 bases and J gave up 2 bases, with 4 bases separating them. In germline, CDR1 is SGHAT, CDR2 FQNNGV. This CDR3 is CASRVNTEAFF. The CDR3 nucleotides are TGTGCCAGCAGGGTAAACACTGAAGCTTTCTTT.

V and J are TRBV7-8 and TRBJ1-1, with TRBD1 matching 7 bases. This CDR3 is 15 amino acids long. Trimming at V came to 3 bases and at J to 4 bases, leaving 8 bases not matched to a gene. Germline CDR1 reads SGHVS; CDR2 reads FQNEAQ. The CDR3 bases are TGTGCCAGCAGCTTCCTCCGGACAGGAGGCACTGAAGCTTTCTTT. It translates to CASSFLRTGGTEAFF.

The V call is TRBV6-1, the J call TRBJ1-1; 8 bases align to TRBD1. V lost 6 bases to trimming and J lost 2 bases; unmatched junction nucleotides: 5. There are 14 residues in the CDR3. Looked up from germline, CDR1 is MNHNS and CDR2 is SASEGT. The CDR3 region is CASSRTGTNTEAFF. The DNA for the CDR3 is TGTGCCAGCAGCCGGACAGGGACTAACACTGAAGCTTTCTTT.

The chain uses TRBV28 and TRBJ2-7; 11 bases fit TRBD1. The CDR3 loop spans 14 amino acids. With 7 bases clipped from V and 0 bases from J, the junction kept 2 bases outside the gene matches. Germline V gives CDR1 MDHEN, CDR2 SYDVKM. The CDR3 spells CASTGTGGSYEQYF. The CDR3 DNA follows: TGTGCCAGCACCGGGACAGGGGGCTCCTACGAGCAGTACTTC.

This chain links TRBV6-1 with TRBJ2-7; D possibly corresponds to TRBD1 (6 bases). The V gene's germline CDR1 is MNHNS and CDR2 SASEGT. V was trimmed by 3 bases and J by 2 bases, leaving 14 bases between them. There are 15 residues in the CDR3. CDR3 in amino acids: CASSEFTGLAYEQYF. The CDR3, as DNA: TGTGCCAGCAGTGAGTTTACAGGGTTGGCCTACGAGCAGTACTTC.

This rearrangement joins TRBV6-5 to TRBJ2-2; possible D gene TRBD2, 5 bases. In germline, CDR1 is MNHEY, CDR2 SVGAGI. V was clipped by 2 bases and J by 4 bases, with 5 bases between them. This CDR3 is built from 13 residues. This chain's CDR3 is CASSYEGTGELFF. The DNA for the CDR3 is TGTGCCAGCAGTTACGAGGGCACCGGGGAGCTGTTTTTT.

The V and J genes are TRBV2 and TRBJ2-4; 7 nucleotides match TRBD1. The CDR3 extends over 14 amino acids. V lost 5 bases, J lost 7 bases, and 8 bases stayed unmatched. The germline V gene has CDR1 SNHLY and CDR2 FYNNEI. In nucleotides, the CDR3 is TGTGCCAGCAGTTTCGTCGACAGGGAGAACATTCAGTACTTC. Encoded protein: CASSFVDRENIQYF.

The rearrangement uses TRBV7-9 and TRBJ2-7, with 7 nucleotides matching TRBD2. The germline gives CDR1 SEHNR, CDR2 FQNEAQ (reference sequence). Trimming cost V 5 bases and J 2 bases; bases outside gene matches: 6. This CDR3 contains 14 residues. CDR3 nucleotide sequence: TGTGCCAGCAGCCCTCAAGCGGGACCCTACGAGCAGTACTTC. Residues: CASSPQAGPYEQYF. Drawing the rest from reference TRBV7-9 and TRBJ2-7, the complete variable domain is DTGVSQNPRHKITKRGQNVTFRCDPISEHNRLYWYRQTLGQGPEFLTYFQNEAQLEKSRLLSDRFSAERPKGSFSTLEIQRTEQGDSAMYLCASSPQAGPYEQYFGPGTRLTVT.

The genes are TRBV10-3 and TRBJ1-1, with 7 bases that match TRBD1. The length of the CDR3 is 14 residues. J gave up 0 bases and V 6 bases, and 4 bases lay outside the gene matches. Per germline, CDR1 ENHRY and CDR2 SYGVKD. The DNA of the CDR3 is TGTGCCATCAGCTTGACAGGGATGAACACTGAAGCTTTCTTT. It codes for CAISLTGMNTEAFF.

In nucleotides, the CDR3 is TGCAGCGTGGAAAAGGAAAATGAGCAGTTCTTC. Its translation is CSVEKENEQFF. The V call is TRBV29-1, the J call TRBJ2-1; D gene ambiguous. V was cut by 6 bases and J by 7 bases, with 10 bases left in between. Germline CDR1 SQVTM, CDR2 ANQGSEA. CDR3 size: 11 residues.

The chain recombines TRBV19 with TRBJ1-3, with TRBD1 as a possible D gene (5 bases). CDR1 LNHDA and CDR2 SQIVND come from the germline V gene (reference sequence). CDR3 length: 15 amino acids. V was clipped by 2 bases and J by 8 bases, with 16 bases between them. This chain's CDR3 is CASSITSEGVDTIYF. Written as DNA, the CDR3 is TGTGCCAGTAGTATAACCTCCGAAGGGGTTGACACCATATATTTT. Complete variable domain (other parts from reference TRBV19 and TRBJ1-3): DGGITQSPKYLFRKEGQNVTLSCEQNLNHDAMYWYRQDPGQGLRLIYYSQIVNDFQKGDIAEGYSVSREKKESFPLTVTSAQKNPTAFYLCASSITSEGVDTIYFGEGSWLTVV.

The chain joins TRBV5-1 to TRBJ2-1; 10 bases line up with TRBD2. The CDR3 extends over 17 amino acids. Germline V gives CDR1 SGHRS, CDR2 YFSETQ. V dropped 4 bases and J dropped 6; count of bases not matched to a gene: 13. The CDR3 nucleotides are TGCGCCAGCAGCCATCAGACAGGACTAGCGGCTACCAATGAGCAGTTCTTC. Translating it yields CASSHQTGLAATNEQFF.

The V gene is TRBV9, the J gene TRBJ2-3, with TRBD2 matching 9 bases. V shed 0 bases and J 6 bases; nucleotides not matched to a gene: 8. The CDR3 has 16 amino acids. Germline lookup yields CDR1 SGDLS and CDR2 YYNGEE. CDR3 DNA: TGTGCCAGCAGCGTAGGTTTAGCGGGAGATGGGGATACGCAGTATTTT. Translating gives CASSVGLAGDGDTQYF.

The CDR3 reads CASSEGPPYGYTF. In nucleotides, the CDR3 is TGTGCCAGCAGTGAAGGCCCTCCCTATGGCTACACCTTC. This chain connects TRBV6-1 to TRBJ1-2; no reliable D call. The CDR3 extends over 13 amino acids. Trimming took off 1 base at V and 4 bases at J, with 7 bases between the two ends. Looked up from germline, CDR1 is MNHNS and CDR2 is SASEGT.

J is TRBJ2-5 and V is TRBV5-1; 7 nucleotides agree with TRBD2. V lost 1 base and J lost 5; bases outside the gene matches: 8. The CDR3 spans 15 residues. Germline loops: CDR1 SGHRS, CDR2 YFSETQ. The CDR3, as DNA: TGCGCCAGCAGCTTGATCTTTAGTAGCGGGGAGACCCAGTACTTC. This sequence encodes CASSLIFSSGETQYF.

The chain joins TRBV18 to TRBJ2-5; D gene unclear. The germline V gene has CDR1 KGHSH and CDR2 LQKENI. The CDR3 runs to 11 residues. Trimming removed 6 bases at V and 4 bases at J, with 6 bases between. The CDR3 is CASSSGETQYF. Here the CDR3 DNA reads TGTGCCAGCTCGTCCGGAGAGACCCAGTACTTC.

V and J are TRBV19 and TRBJ2-7; weak D call: TRBD2 (5 bases). The CDR3 extends over 15 amino acids. The germline gives CDR1 LNHDA, CDR2 SQIVND (reference sequence). V gave up 5 bases and J gave up 0 bases, with 14 bases separating them. The DNA for the CDR3 is TGTGCCAGTAGTCCTATAGCGTCTAGCTCCTACGAGCAGTACTTC. Its translation: CASSPIASSSYEQYF.

The chain couples TRBV6-5 to TRBJ1-2; D unclear. The CDR3 sequence is 15 residues long. Trimming took off 6 bases at V and 9 bases at J, with 23 bases between the two ends. CDR1 is MNHEY and CDR2 is SVGAGI in the germline V gene. DNA of the CDR3: TGTGCCAGCAGGACCGATTCGGATTCCAACCGTTGCTACACCTTC. Its protein product is CASRTDSDSNRCYTF.

V gene TRBV18 combines with J gene TRBJ1-5; 7 bases agree with TRBD1. The CDR3 has 14 residues. Trimming at V came to 4 bases and at J to 3 bases, leaving 3 bases not matched to a gene. CDR1 is KGHSH, CDR2 LQKENI, per germline. The DNA of the CDR3 is TGTGCCAGCTCACAAACAGGGGCCAATCAGCCCCAGCATTTT. Residues: CASSQTGANQPQHF.

The chain has TRBV10-2 and TRBJ1-2, with 7 positions matching TRBD1. The V and J ends lost 7 bases and 8 bases, in that order; junction bases with no gene match: 10. The germline V gene encodes CDR1 WSHSY and CDR2 SAAADI. The CDR3 is made up of 13 amino acids. The CDR3 reads CASTDPDRDGYTF. The CDR3 nucleotides are TGCGCCAGCACCGATCCCGACAGGGACGGCTACACCTTC.